One and the same sample provided the 4 T cell receptor beta chains below, sequenced in a study of CD8 T cells in Susac syndrome. A quantity of about 0.5 to 1 ug RNA underwent reverse transcription using random hexamers. TCRdb used MiXCR to reprocess the immunoSEQ multiplex PCR reads, holding one entry per CDR3 protein. The sample lists fewer than 250,000 distinct CDR3 sequences; 92% were seen once. Sequenced input: CD8+ T cells from PBMCs. These receptors came from a human donor with multiple sclerosis.

This chain links TRBV11-2 with TRBJ2-1; TRBD2 matches 9 bases. Germline CDR1 and CDR2: SGHAT and FQNNGV. After removal of 5 bases from V and 5 bases from J, the junction contained 4 bases not matched to a gene. The CDR3 is made up of 14 amino acids. The DNA for the CDR3 is TGTGCCAGCAGCCCGGGACTAGCTGACAATGAGCAGTTCTTC. Its translation: CASSPGLADNEQFF.

V and J are TRBV7-9 and TRBJ2-5; weak D call: TRBD1 (6 bases). Germline CDR1 SEHNR, CDR2 FQNEAQ (reference sequence). The V and J ends lost 5 bases and 1 base respectively, with 14 bases between them. The CDR3 consists of 15 residues. The chain's CDR3 is CASSHDRTFQETQYF. The CDR3 nucleotides are TGTGCCAGCAGCCACGACAGGACATTCCAAGAGACCCAGTACTTC.

The chain is built from TRBV2 and TRBJ2-1; possibly TRBD2 for D (5 bases). The CDR3 has 13 amino acids. Germline V CDR1 and CDR2: SNHLY, FYNNEI. The V end was cut by 8 bases, the J end by 6 bases, with 14 bases between. The CDR3 sequence is CASESLAGNEQFF. In DNA, the CDR3 is TGTGCCAGCGAATCGTTGGCGGGCAATGAGCAGTTCTTC.

The gene calls are TRBV5-1 and TRBJ1-5; TRBD1 is a possible D gene (5 bases). The V and J ends lost 4 bases and 3 bases respectively, with 11 bases between them. Germline CDR1 reads SGHRS; CDR2 reads YFSETQ. The CDR3 loop spans 14 amino acids. The CDR3 protein is CASSPGTDNQPQHF. The CDR3 nucleotides are TGCGCCAGCAGCCCGGGGACGGACAATCAGCCCCAGCATTTT.